This record covers a single T cell receptor beta chain. The antigen is not known. As to treatment: oral pan-JAK inhibitor, 5-10 mg twice daily. This CDR3 region has 12 residues. CDR1 is GTSNPN and CDR2 is SVGIG in the germline V gene (reference sequence). V was pared by 0 bases and J by 6 bases, with 6 bases between. RNA was extracted and reverse transcribed into cDNA as the sequencing template. Profiling relied on immunoSEQ multiplex PCR, and the TCRdb table lists in-frame clones only, not all of them. Among 35,000 to 45,000 clones listed, roughly 90% were seen once. This entry comes from a study of CD8+ T cells in alopecia areata. Overall study results and limits: Clonality in the scalp and expanded CD8+ clones ranked among the top 100 were significantly decreased by tofacitinib.

Sequenced material: CD8+ T cells sorted from blood, taken at week 24, from a patient treated with tofacitinib. The origin of this receptor is a human donor with alopecia areata. This chain joins TRBV30 and TRBJ2-1; D gene ambiguous. The CDR3 spells CAWSVSFNEQFF. Here the CDR3 DNA reads TGTGCCTGGAGTGTATCTTTCAATGAGCAGTTCTTC.